This entry describes one TCR beta chain. Its specificity is not known. The data belong to a study of T cell responses to AZD1222 COVID-19 vaccine. Trimming removed 6 bases from V and 1 base from J, with 10 bases in between. CDR3 length equals 14 residues. The germline CDR1 and CDR2 sequences are MNHEY and SVGAGI. Study-level points and caveats: No repertoire was sampled before or during the peak T cell response, only after it. Rises in breadth and depth of Spike-specific TCRs came after two AZD1222 doses.

The table came from immunoSEQ multiplex PCR; TCRdb's copy has only in-frame clones and leaves some out. The profile shows about 110,000 clones, about 92% of them singletons. Sequencing used peripheral blood, obtained on day 0 of MenACWY control vaccination. The chain joins TRBV6-5 to TRBJ1-5; a weak D match, TRBD1 (5 bases). The TCR sequence derives from an adult in good health. This CDR3 reads CASSRQSSNQPQHF. In nucleotides, the CDR3 is TGTGCCAGCAGCCGACAGTCGAGCAATCAGCCCCAGCATTTT.